This T cell receptor beta chain was obtained from a study of beta chain features in type 1 diabetes (dated by TCRdb to the late 2010s). Study-level background: Patients and healthy donors did not differ in mean age, gender distribution, total cell number or subset yield. Naive and central memory subsets were obtained from all 30 or so donors, but regulatory and stem cell-like memory subsets were isolated from only 8 patients and 8 healthy donors. Across all samples, some 100,000,000 sorted cells were examined, and cell number per subset correlated strongly with RNA yield. The study compared the TCRB repertoires of sorted circulating CD4+ T cell subsets in recently diagnosed type 1 diabetes patients with those in matched healthy donors.

General conclusions and limits of the study: In all four CD4+ subsets, TCRB CDR3 length was moderately but significantly shorter in type 1 diabetes patients. PCR may preferentially amplify shorter templates, but because patient and control samples were amplified and corrected together, any resulting skew would affect both groups equally. Because cDNA was sequenced instead of genomic DNA, activated cells with high expression could be over-represented, although the groups did not differ in activation or CD3 levels. Naive, central memory and regulatory TCRB repertoires appeared to be more alike among patients than among healthy donors. At VDJ recombination sites, patients with type 1 diabetes made fewer insertions and deleted more nucleotides, a pattern implying thymic rearrangement abnormalities. Because the HLA sub-analyses included only small numbers of individuals, any influence of HLA type on TCRB rearrangement was left unresolved.

The entire amount of isolated RNA was reverse transcribed using the High Capacity cDNA Reverse Transcription Kit, so the sequenced TCRB transcripts were expressed ones. Naive, central memory and regulatory T cell samples underwent deep immunoSEQ sequencing, averaging around 3.6 million total reads per sample. After sorted cells were lysed in RLT buffer, RNA was extracted with DNase-treated RNeasy Micro or Mini kits, with the choice depending on cell number. Each cell subset was processed on its own to prevent cross-contamination, while patient and healthy donor samples were processed together. TCRB sequences were amplified from cDNA with the immunoSEQ multiplex PCR, producing 87-bp fragments spanning the CDR3 region. Amplicons were sequenced on the Illumina HiSeq platform. The source study handled its data this way. PCR bias was corrected computationally using synthetic template baselines, and reads within Hamming distance 2 were collapsed, with unmergeable singletons discarded. Reads were aligned against IMGT so that V, D and J genes, CDR3 length and insertions or deletions at six rearrangement sites could be assigned. Within each subset, clonotype counts were normalized to sorted cell number, after which true diversity and Gini coefficients were computed with the tcR R package. The overlap coefficient, calculated on TCRB nucleotide sequences, was used to quantify repertoire sharing. Out-of-frame TCRB sequences from naive cells were analyzed as a proxy for the pre-selection repertoire. Imported from immuneACCESS, the table was reduced by TCRdb to in-frame sequences with V and J called. These copies leave out some clones; in studies compared against another copy, an unresolved V gene accounts for under half, and the cause of the remainder is not known. V and J calls and clone size are as listed in that table; D and trimming were resolved from the DNA. Present in this sample are under 400,000 clones, around 12% of which were seen just once. Over 0.008% of the sample belongs to the ten largest clones.

Each donor gave one peripheral blood draw, roughly 0.11 L on average, collected into heparinised tubes. A BD FACSAria II was used to sort naive, central memory, regulatory and stem cell-like memory CD4+ T cells with a panel that included CD45RO, CCR7, CD25, CD127, CD95 and CD27. Every sorted population had a purity above 95%. PBMCs were separated immediately by Lymphoprep density gradient centrifugation and were stained directly, without being cultured. To minimize batch effects, samples were stained and sorted in pairs, one healthy donor with one patient per experiment. This clone was seen only a few times. Its antigen remains undetermined. Base qualities are not recorded, but no much larger clone differs from it by a single base. Relative to germline, V is missing 0 bases and J is missing 4 bases, with 7 bases of the junction outside any gene match. Its CDR3 holds 16 amino acids, cysteine through phenylalanine. The entry retains the CDR3 DNA only, 48 bases that are in frame from base 1. CDR1 and CDR2, per the germline V gene, are KGHSH and LQKENI.

The receptor was isolated from a woman aged 18 to 35 with type 1 diabetes. The specimen sequenced was naive CD4+ T cells from blood. The cell subset or site tag for this specimen amounts to: true naive CD4+ T cells. This chain is built from TRBV18 and TRBJ2-7, with 9 middle bases fitting TRBD2. The CDR3 reads as follows: CASSPPWAGGPYEQYF. The DNA sequence reads TGTGCCAGCTCACCACCGTGGGCGGGAGGGCCTTACGAGCAGTACTTC.